Listed below are T cell receptor beta chains from one sample, sequenced in a study of CD8+ T cells in alopecia areata. Clones were read by immunoSEQ multiplex PCR, and TCRdb kept only the in-frame ones, dropping some. This sample has some 100,000 clones, with less than 80% found just once. Sequencing was done on a sample of CD4+ T cells sorted from blood. The receptor set was obtained from a human donor in good health. Each CDR3 is given with its conserved first and last residue. A D gene is named only where the DNA matches it firmly. The size field is filled for only some rows; it gives once, few, many or a size class.

J,D,size,V,CDR3,DNA
TRBJ2-6,.,.,TRBV27,CASRPTGTGANVLTF,TGTGCCAGCCGGCCAACAGGGACAGGGGCCAACGTCCTGACTTTC
TRBJ2-3,.,few,TRBV2,CASRGAPGGTDTQYF,TGTGCCAGCAGGGGGGCCCCAGGGGGCACAGATACGCAGTATTTT
TRBJ1-5,TRBD1,.,TRBV30,CAWSGQGDQPQHF,TGTGCCTGGAGTGGACAGGGAGATCAGCCCCAGCATTTT
TRBJ2-5,.,once,TRBV6-5,CASSYGGETQYF,TGTGCCAGCAGTTACGGCGGGGAGACCCAGTACTTC
TRBJ2-6,.,once,TRBV29-1,CSVARDVDSGANVLTF,TGCAGCGTCGCACGGGACGTCGACTCTGGGGCCAACGTCCTGACTTTC
TRBJ2-3,TRBD2,few,TRBV29-1,CSAQRGGTDTQYF,TGCAGCGCCCAGCGGGGGGGGACAGATACGCAGTATTTT
TRBJ1-2,.,.,TRBV29-1,CSAEYGYTF,TGCAGCGCTGAATATGGCTACACCTTC
TRBJ2-5,.,.,TRBV5-1,CASSEDLETQYF,TGCGCCAGCAGCGAAGACCTGGAGACCCAGTACTTC
TRBJ2-7,TRBD1,.,TRBV5-1,CASSTAGTGAYEQYF,TGCGCCAGCAGCACCGCCGGGACAGGGGCATACGAGCAGTACTTC
TRBJ2-2,.,once,TRBV7-8,CASSFEGTGELFF,TGTGCCAGCAGCTTTGAGGGGACCGGGGAGCTGTTTTTT
TRBJ2-2,.,.,TRBV30,CAWRGGRTAGYTGELFF,TGTGCCTGGAGGGGAGGAAGGACAGCAGGGTACACCGGGGAGCTGTTTTTT
TRBJ2-5,.,.,TRBV2,CASGGQTQYF,TGTGCCAGCGGTGGCCAGACCCAGTACTTC
TRBJ1-1,TRBD1,.,TRBV23-1,CASSPRGKEAFF,TGCGCCAGCAGTCCCAGGGGGAAAGAAGCTTTCTTT
TRBJ1-5,.,.,TRBV4-1,CASSDLSGVNQPQHF,TGCGCCAGCAGCGATCTGAGTGGGGTCAATCAGCCCCAGCATTTT
TRBJ2-1,.,few,TRBV27,CASSFGIQANEQFF,TGTGCCAGCAGTTTTGGTATTCAGGCCAATGAGCAGTTCTTC
TRBJ1-5,.,few,TRBV2,CASKPGGSYNQPQHF,TGTGCCAGCAAACCCGGGGGCTCTTACAATCAGCCCCAGCATTTT
TRBJ2-7,.,.,TRBV29-1,CSVAWGASNEQYF,TGCAGCGTTGCATGGGGCGCGTCCAACGAGCAGTACTTC
TRBJ2-1,TRBD2,.,TRBV5-1,CASSLTGGAGNEQFF,TGCGCCAGCAGCTTAACCGGGGGGGCCGGAAATGAGCAGTTCTTC
TRBJ1-1,.,.,TRBV9,CASSVASVNTEAFF,TGTGCCAGCAGCGTAGCCTCGGTGAACACTGAAGCTTTCTTT
TRBJ2-3,.,.,TRBV2,CASAPTDTQYF,TGTGCCAGCGCTCCGACAGATACGCAGTATTTT
TRBJ1-1,.,.,TRBV6-6,CASSYSGGERTEAFF,TGTGCCAGCAGTTACTCTGGAGGGGAAAGGACTGAAGCTTTCTTT
TRBJ1-4,.,.,TRBV30,CAWGRTGATNEKLFF,TGTGCCTGGGGCCGAACAGGAGCAACTAATGAAAAACTGTTTTTT
TRBJ2-2,.,.,TRBV29-1,CSVGRATGELFF,TGCAGCGTTGGGCGGGCCACCGGGGAGCTGTTTTTT
TRBJ2-4,.,.,TRBV30,CAWSVREGTLAKNIQYF,TGTGCCTGGAGTGTACGGGAAGGGACTCTAGCCAAAAACATTCAGTACTTC
TRBJ1-1,.,few,TRBV7-9,CASSFPGPVGEAFF,TGTGCCAGCAGCTTTCCCGGTCCGGTGGGTGAAGCTTTCTTT
TRBJ2-2,TRBD1,.,TRBV7-9,CASSGGQGFWTGELFF,TGTGCCAGCAGCGGGGGACAGGGGTTTTGGACCGGGGAGCTGTTTTTT
TRBJ2-3,.,few,TRBV15,CATSRADFSTDTQYF,TGTGCCACCAGCAGAGCCGATTTTAGCACAGATACGCAGTATTTT
TRBJ2-2,.,.,TRBV28,CASSFRQNTGELFF,TGTGCCAGCAGTTTCCGACAGAACACCGGGGAGCTGTTTTTT
TRBJ1-1,TRBD1,.,TRBV27,CASGLRDRGNTAAFF,TGTGCCAGCGGTCTCCGGGACAGGGGCAATACGGCGGCTTTCTTT
TRBJ1-1,TRBD1,once,TRBV6-6,CASSRQGTRSPEAFF,TGTGCCAGCAGTCGACAGGGGACCCGGAGTCCTGAAGCTTTCTTT
TRBJ2-3,.,few,TRBV9,CASSPLGNRPDTQYF,TGTGCCAGCAGCCCTCTAGGGAACCGCCCAGATACGCAGTATTTT
TRBJ2-5,.,.,TRBV6-5,CASSNRWETQYF,TGTGCCAGCAGTAACCGCTGGGAGACCCAGTACTTC
TRBJ1-2,.,.,TRBV6-6,CASSYGGTNYGYTF,TGTGCCAGCAGTTACGGGGGGACTAACTATGGCTACACCTTC
TRBJ1-4,.,few,TRBV29-1,CSASRDGGEKLFF,TGCAGCGCCTCGCGGGACGGTGGTGAAAAACTGTTTTTT
TRBJ2-5,.,.,TRBV29-1,CSVERPYQETQYF,TGCAGCGTTGAACGACCTTACCAAGAGACCCAGTACTTC
TRBJ2-6,.,.,TRBV28,CASSLLAPGANVLTF,TGTGCCAGCAGTTTACTAGCGCCTGGGGCCAACGTCCTGACTTTC
TRBJ1-2,TRBD1,.,TRBV25-1,CASRQGRGYTF,TGTGCCAGCCGACAGGGCCGAGGCTACACCTTC
TRBJ2-3,TRBD2,.,TRBV30,CAWSRWTSGGTDTQYF,TGTGCCTGGAGTAGATGGACTAGCGGGGGCACAGATACGCAGTATTTT
TRBJ1-5,.,.,TRBV19,CASSLGRGRGDQPQHF,TGTGCCAGTAGTTTGGGACGGGGGCGCGGTGATCAGCCCCAGCATTTT
TRBJ2-3,TRBD2,.,TRBV4-1,CASSQTIAGGQYF,TGCGCCAGCAGCCAAACTATAGCGGGGGGGCAGTATTTT
TRBJ2-2,TRBD1,few,TRBV29-1,CSATGDLNGELFF,TGCAGCGCTACAGGGGATCTGAACGGGGAGCTGTTTTTT
TRBJ2-7,.,.,TRBV30,CAWSEAPYEQYF,TGTGCCTGGAGTGAGGCCCCCTACGAGCAGTACTTC
TRBJ2-1,.,few,TRBV7-2,CASSSSGTLGDEQFF,TGTGCCAGCAGTTCAAGTGGAACACTAGGTGATGAGCAGTTCTTC
TRBJ2-7,.,.,TRBV7-9,CASSLDGQTYEQYF,TGTGCCAGCAGCTTAGATGGACAGACCTACGAGCAGTACTTC
TRBJ2-1,.,.,TRBV30,CAWSGTQLYNEQFF,TGTGCCTGGAGTGGGACCCAGTTATACAATGAGCAGTTCTTC
TRBJ2-5,TRBD2,.,TRBV10-3,CAISVGISGGARETQYF,TGTGCCATCAGTGTTGGAATAAGCGGGGGGGCCCGAGAGACCCAGTACTTC
TRBJ1-2,.,.,TRBV30,CAWSVTVSSGYTF,TGTGCCTGGAGTGTAACGGTTTCCTCGGGCTACACCTTC
TRBJ2-3,.,.,TRBV7-2,CASSLGLAQGTDTQYF,TGTGCCAGCAGCTTAGGACTAGCTCAGGGGACAGATACGCAGTATTTT
TRBJ1-1,.,few,TRBV27,CASSLNPAFF,TGTGCCAGCAGTTTAAACCCGGCTTTCTTT
TRBJ2-7,TRBD1,.,TRBV30,CAWRNMDRGSDRYEQYF,TGTGCCTGGAGGAACATGGACAGGGGCTCGGACCGCTACGAGCAGTACTTC